One sample yielded the 14 T cell receptor beta chains listed below, sequenced in a study of T cells in Graves' hyperthyroidism and ophthalmopathy. TCR beta CDR3 sequences were amplified from RNA transcripts. With the HTBI primer set, the TCR CDR3 went through a first round of RT-PCR. TCRdb fed the multiplex PCR reads into MiXCR, producing one record per CDR3 protein. The repertoire holds hundreds of thousands of distinct CDR3 sequences, with more than 15% as singletons. Material for sequencing was blood. These receptors all stem from a woman in her 40s with Graves' ophthalmopathy.

This clonotype was picked up many times. The chain uses TRBV3-1 and TRBJ2-7; tentative D call: TRBD1 (5 bases). Germline V gene sequence: CDR1 LGHDT, CDR2 YNNKEL (reference sequence). The CDR3 sequence is 14 residues long. V was cut by 2 bases and J by 0 bases, with 8 bases left in between. CDR3 in amino acids: CASSQMTDSYEQYF. CDR3 nucleotide sequence: TGTGCCAGCAGCCAAATGACAGACTCCTACGAGCAGTACTTC.

The chain joins TRBV7-2 to TRBJ1-2, with unresolved D. The CDR3 has 16 residues. Germline V gives CDR1 SGHTA, CDR2 FQGNSA. Trimming took off 5 bases at V and 4 bases at J, with 20 bases between the two ends. CDR3 residues: CASSPRVLEGFYGYTF. The CDR3 DNA is TGTGCCAGCAGCCCACGAGTCCTAGAAGGCTTCTATGGCTACACCTTC.

The chain couples TRBV5-1 to TRBJ2-3, with TRBD2 as a possible D gene (5 bases). Per germline, CDR1 SGHRS and CDR2 YFSETQ. The CDR3 consists of 14 residues. Trimming took off 2 bases at V and 2 bases at J, with 9 bases between the two ends. The CDR3 bases are TGCGCCAGCAGCTTCCAGCGGACCACAGATACGCAGTATTTT. Protein product: CASSFQRTTDTQYF.

This clonotype was detected many times. The genes are TRBV5-1 and TRBJ2-1, with D maybe TRBD1 (5 bases). Per the germline V gene, CDR1 is SGHRS and CDR2 is YFSETQ. This CDR3 has 17 residues. Trimming cost V 2 bases and J 5 bases, with 20 bases left between them. The CDR3 region is CASSFMLSQGADNEQFF. The DNA of the CDR3 is TGCGCCAGCAGCTTCATGCTCTCCCAGGGCGCGGACAATGAGCAGTTCTTC.

V is TRBV2 and J is TRBJ2-5; TRBD2 aligns across 9 bases. Germline trimming cut 2 bases from V and 5 bases from J; bases unmatched to any gene: 9. Per the germline V gene, CDR1 is SNHLY and CDR2 is FYNNEI. The CDR3 contains 16 residues. The CDR3 DNA reads as TGTGCCAGCAGTGAATTGGTAGCGGGAGCGCTCGAGACCCAGTACTTC. Protein sequence: CASSELVAGALETQYF.

This clonotype was found many times. The V call is TRBV6-2 or TRBV6-3, the J call TRBJ2-3, with D unresolved. The length of the CDR3 is 16 residues. V lost 4 bases and J lost 3, with 17 bases in between. Looked up from germline, CDR1 is MNHEY and CDR2 is SVGEGT. For the CDR3, the DNA is TGTGCCAGCAGTTCCTTTCGCATTCCCGGGACAGATACGCAGTATTTT. It yields the protein CASSSFRIPGTDTQYF.

This rearrangement joins TRBV20-1 to TRBJ1-5; 12 positions match TRBD1. In germline, CDR1 is DFQATT, CDR2 SNEGSKA (reference sequence). This CDR3 is 15 amino acids long. The CDR3 DNA follows: TGCAGAGCCGGGACAGGGGGCGTAAGCAATCAGCCCCAGCATTTT. It codes for CRAGTGGVSNQPQHF.

This chain joins TRBV7-3 and TRBJ2-1; D is uncertain. Germline CDR1 reads SGHTA; CDR2 reads FQGTGA. V was pared by 2 bases and J by 6 bases, with 17 bases between. The CDR3 covers 16 residues. This CDR3 reads CASSLSLERSGNEQFF. Written as DNA, the CDR3 is TGTGCCAGCAGCTTATCCCTTGAGAGATCCGGCAATGAGCAGTTCTTC. The full variable domain, in which reference TRBV7-3 and TRBJ2-1 provide the parts outside the CDR3, is GAGVSQTPSNKVTEKGKYVELRCDPISGHTALYWYRQSLGQGPEFLIYFQGTGAADDSGLPNDRFFAVRPEGSVSTLKIQRTERGDSAVYLCASSLSLERSGNEQFFGPGTRLTVL.

The chain links TRBV15 to TRBJ2-7; TRBD1 agrees at 9 bases. With 5 bases clipped from V and 4 bases from J, the junction kept 12 bases outside the gene matches. CDR3 length: 16 residues. From germline, CDR1 is LNHNV and CDR2 YYDKDF (reference sequence). The CDR3 DNA reads as TGTGCCACCAGCTATACGACCGGGACAGGGTCATACGAGCAGTACTTC. This codes for CATSYTTGTGSYEQYF.

This clonotype appeared a few times. The V gene is TRBV6-1, the J gene TRBJ2-4, with D unresolved. This CDR3 is 11 amino acids long. Trimming pared 4 bases from V and 2 bases from J, leaving 0 bases between. CDR1 is MNHNS and CDR2 is SASEGT in the germline V gene. In DNA form, the CDR3 reads TGTGCCAGCAGTGCCAAAAACATTCAGTACTTC. Its translation: CASSAKNIQYF.

The sample holds a few counts of this clonotype. The chain employs TRBV6-1 and TRBJ1-2, with D possibly matching TRBD1 (6 bases). The CDR3 covers 15 residues. Trimming left V 6 bases short and J 3 bases short, with 17 bases between. CDR1 is MNHNS, CDR2 SASEGT, per germline. CDR3 loop: CASSAGRGAHYGYTF. The CDR3 nucleotides are TGTGCCAGCAGCGCCGGCCGGGGGGCGCACTATGGCTACACCTTC.

On this clonotype: A much larger clone lies one base from this, so it may be a read error. V usage is TRBV6-1 and J usage is TRBJ2-7; D gene unclear. This CDR3 comprises 15 residues. CDR1 MNHNS and CDR2 SASEGT come from the germline V gene. The CDR3 protein is CTSRPAPRTPYEQYF. CDR3 nucleotides: TGTACCAGCCGCCCTGCTCCGCGTACCCCCTACGAGCAGTACTTC.

This clonotype was observed many times. The genes are TRBV20-1 and TRBJ2-7, with 9 bases lining up with TRBD2. This CDR3 is 16 amino acids long. V lost 4 bases to trimming and J lost 0 bases; unmatched junction nucleotides: 10. Germline V gene sequence: CDR1 DFQATT, CDR2 SNEGSKA (reference sequence). CDR3 DNA sequence: TGCAGTGCTACCATTGTAGCGGGAGCCCTCTCCTACGAGCAGTACTTC. Translated: CSATIVAGALSYEQYF.

In its sample, this clonotype was seen many times. V gene TRBV19 combines with J gene TRBJ1-1; D may be TRBD1 (6 bases). V lost 1 base to trimming and J lost 3 bases, with 12 bases between them. The germline V gene encodes CDR1 LNHDA and CDR2 SQIVND (reference sequence). The CDR3 runs to 15 residues. For the CDR3, the DNA is TGTGCCAGTAGTATAGTAGCTTGGGGGCACACTGAAGCTTTCTTT. Protein sequence: CASSIVAWGHTEAFF.